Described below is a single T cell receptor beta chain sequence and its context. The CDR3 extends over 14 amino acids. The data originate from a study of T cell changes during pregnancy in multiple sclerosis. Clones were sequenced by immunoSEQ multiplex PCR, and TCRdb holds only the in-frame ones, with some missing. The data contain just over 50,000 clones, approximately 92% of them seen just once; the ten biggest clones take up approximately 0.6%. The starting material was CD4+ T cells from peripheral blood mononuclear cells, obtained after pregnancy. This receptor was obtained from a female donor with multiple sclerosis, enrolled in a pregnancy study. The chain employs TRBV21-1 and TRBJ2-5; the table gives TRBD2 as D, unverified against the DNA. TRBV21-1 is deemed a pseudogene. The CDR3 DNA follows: TGTGCCAGCAGCGCCCGCGGCGGACAAGAGACCCAGTACTTC. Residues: CASSARGGQETQYF.